One and the same sample provided the 28 T cell receptor beta chains below, sequenced in a study of T cell responses to AZD1222 COVID-19 vaccine. TCRdb's copy holds only in-frame clones and misses some; the assay was immunoSEQ multiplex PCR. The profile shows about 180,000 clones, 85% to 90% of them singletons. Sequencing used peripheral blood, obtained on day 0 of AZD1222 vaccination. These receptors were obtained from an adult in good health.

This chain joins TRBV5-6 and TRBJ1-1; D is undetermined. This CDR3 has 12 residues. V was trimmed by 6 bases and J by 7 bases, leaving 13 bases between them. Germline values: CDR1 SGHDT, CDR2 YYEEEE. The DNA of the CDR3 is TGTGCCAGCACGGGGTTAAGTCGTGAAGCTTTCTTT. Translation: CASTGLSREAFF. Full variable domain (remainder filled in from reference TRBV5-6 and TRBJ1-1): DAGVTQSPTHLIKTRGQQVTLRCSPKSGHDTVSWYQQALGQGPQFIFQYYEEEERQRGNFPDRFSGHQFPNYSSELNVNALLLGDSALYLCASTGLSREAFFGQGTRLTVV.

V usage is TRBV25-1 and J usage is TRBJ1-5; 7 bases fit TRBD1. The CDR3 is 16 residues long. Trimming took 3 bases from V and 3 from J; bases not matched to a gene: 8. Germline V CDR1 and CDR2: MGHDK, SYGVNS. DNA for the CDR3: TGTGCCAGCAGTGACACCGGGGACAGTTTCAATCAGCCCCAGCATTTT. Protein sequence: CASSDTGDSFNQPQHF.

This chain connects TRBV14 to TRBJ2-2, with a weak D call TRBD2 (6 bases). Trimming pared 1 base from V and 7 bases from J, leaving 13 bases between. The V gene's germline CDR1 is SGHDN and CDR2 FVKESK. The CDR3 contains 15 residues. The CDR3 DNA sequence: TGTGCCAGCAGCCAAGTCGGGAGCTGGGGCGGGGAGCTGTTTTTT. It encodes CASSQVGSWGGELFF.

The V gene is TRBV2, the J gene TRBJ1-5; the D gene is possibly TRBD1 (5 bases). The CDR3 has 15 amino acids. CDR1 SNHLY and CDR2 FYNNEI come from the germline V gene. V was clipped by 6 bases and J by 3 bases, with 15 bases between them. CDR3 DNA: TGTGCCAGCAGCGAGGATCGGGGCAACAATCAGCCCCAGCATTTT. Its protein product is CASSEDRGNNQPQHF.

This chain connects TRBV7-2 to TRBJ1-1; D call uncertain. The ends were cut back, 5 bases at V and 4 bases at J, with 11 bases in the middle. The CDR3 has 13 amino acids. CDR1 is SGHTA, CDR2 FQGNSA, per germline. The DNA of the CDR3 is TGTGCCAGCAGCGTCCTGTCCGGCACTGAAGCTTTCTTT. Residues: CASSVLSGTEAFF.

V and J are TRBV6-5 and TRBJ1-2, with TRBD1 identical over 8 bases. The CDR3 contains 15 residues. V lost 7 bases and J lost 3; bases outside the gene matches: 10. Germline V gene sequence: CDR1 MNHEY, CDR2 SVGAGI. The CDR3 coding sequence is TGTGCCAGCACAACCACTGGGACAGGTCACTATGGCTACACCTTC. Translation gives CASTTTGTGHYGYTF.

The rearrangement joins TRBV9 to TRBJ2-2; D unclear. This CDR3 has 15 amino acids. Deletions cut 0 bases from V and 1 base from J, with 7 bases between. Germline V gene sequence: CDR1 SGDLS, CDR2 YYNGEE. The CDR3 protein is CASSVVKGNTGELFF. The CDR3, as DNA: TGTGCCAGCAGCGTAGTGAAGGGGAACACCGGGGAGCTGTTTTTT.

V and J are TRBV10-3 and TRBJ1-6, with a tentative D call TRBD1 (5 bases). The CDR3 is 16 amino acids. The germline V gene has CDR1 ENHRY and CDR2 SYGVKD. V dropped 6 bases and J dropped 0 bases, with 12 bases sitting between them. CDR3 protein: CAIRVGGASYNSPLHF. The CDR3 DNA reads TGTGCCATCAGGGTCGGAGGGGCCTCCTATAATTCACCCCTCCACTTT.

This chain uses TRBV5-1 with TRBJ2-5, with 8 bases fitting TRBD1. J gave up 4 bases and V 0 bases, and 8 bases lay outside the gene matches. The length of the CDR3 is 16 residues. Germline V gives CDR1 SGHRS, CDR2 YFSETQ. The CDR3 sequence: CASSLGATGAGETQYF. CDR3 coding DNA: TGCGCCAGCAGCTTGGGGGCGACAGGGGCGGGAGAGACCCAGTACTTC.

This clone showed up just a few times. The chain couples TRBV19 to TRBJ1-2; 8 positions match TRBD1. This CDR3 is built from 14 residues. J gave up 6 bases and V 3 bases, and 6 bases lay outside the gene matches. Germline values: CDR1 LNHDA, CDR2 SQIVND (reference sequence). The CDR3 DNA follows: TGTGCCAGTAGTATTCCAGGGGGCATCAATGGCTACACCTTC. Its translation: CASSIPGGINGYTF.

The chain recombines TRBV6-6 with TRBJ2-7; 11 bases fit TRBD2. The CDR3 is made up of 15 amino acids. After removal of 2 bases from V and 0 bases from J, the junction contained 0 bases not matched to a gene. Germline CDR1 and CDR2: MNHNY and SVGAGI (reference sequence). Here the CDR3 DNA reads TGTGCCAGCAGTTACACTAGCGGGAGCTCCTACGAGCAGTACTTC. It translates to CASSYTSGSSYEQYF.

This chain links TRBV7-9 with TRBJ1-6; D unclear. Trimming took 3 bases from V and 10 from J, leaving 7 bases between them. The CDR3 runs 12 residues. From germline, CDR1 is SEHNR and CDR2 FQNEAQ (reference sequence). The CDR3, as DNA: TGTGCCAGCAGCTTTTGGGAGTCACCCCTCCACTTT. It codes for CASSFWESPLHF. The complete variable domain, with remaining parts taken from reference TRBV7-9 and TRBJ1-6, reads DTGVSQNPRHKITKRGQNVTFRCDPISEHNRLYWYRQTLGQGPEFLTYFQNEAQLEKSRLLSDRFSAERPKGSFSTLEIQRTEQGDSAMYLCASSFWESPLHFGNGTRLTVT.

This clone occurred once. This chain joins TRBV7-9 and TRBJ1-5, with 9 positions matching TRBD1. This CDR3 has 14 amino acids. Germline V CDR1 and CDR2: SEHNR, FQNEAQ (reference sequence). V lost 5 bases to trimming and J lost 4 bases; unmatched junction nucleotides: 3. CDR3 coding DNA: TGTGCCAGCAGCGTGGACAGGGGAAATCAGCCCCAGCATTTT. Residues: CASSVDRGNQPQHF.

The chain combines TRBV19 with TRBJ2-1, with 10 bases matching TRBD2. Trimming cost V 5 bases and J 6 bases; bases outside gene matches: 10. This CDR3 has 16 amino acids. Germline V gene sequence: CDR1 LNHDA, CDR2 SQIVND (reference sequence). The CDR3 coding sequence is TGTGCCAGTAGTTCCGGGGGAGCGGGAGGGACCAATGAGCAGTTCTTC. Its protein product is CASSSGGAGGTNEQFF.

This chain links TRBV7-2 with TRBJ1-2; 8 nucleotides line up with TRBD1. Germline-derived CDR1 and CDR2 are SGHTA and FQGNSA. CDR3 size: 15 residues. Unmatched junction bases numbered 5, after V lost 1 base and J lost 4 bases. The CDR3 spells CASSLGPGGGYGYTF. In DNA, the CDR3 is TGTGCCAGCAGCTTAGGACCAGGGGGCGGCTATGGCTACACCTTC. The full variable domain, completed using reference TRBV7-2 and TRBJ1-2, is GAGVSQSPSNKVTEKGKDVELRCDPISGHTALYWYRQSLGQGLEFLIYFQGNSAPDKSGLPSDRFSAERTGGSVSTLTIQRTQQEDSAVYLCASSLGPGGGYGYTFGSGTRLTVV.

V is TRBV4-3 and J is TRBJ2-7; 7 bases are shared with TRBD1. V lost 0 bases, J lost 3 bases, and 8 bases stayed unmatched. The CDR3 contains 16 residues. Germline CDR1 LGHNA, CDR2 YSLEER. CDR3 residues: CASSQEKGPGGYEQYF. The CDR3, as DNA: TGCGCCAGCAGCCAAGAAAAGGGCCCAGGGGGCTACGAGCAGTACTTC.

The CDR3 is CASSVTLANTGELFF. The DNA of the CDR3 is TGTGCCAGCAGCGTAACACTGGCGAACACCGGGGAGCTGTTTTTT. V usage is TRBV9 and J usage is TRBJ2-2, with D unclear. The CDR3 covers 15 residues. Germline V lookup: CDR1 SGDLS, CDR2 YYNGEE. Trimming took 1 base from V and 0 from J, leaving 7 bases between them.

This clone occurred once. The chain carries TRBV18 and TRBJ1-5, with D perhaps TRBD1 (6 bases). Germline assignment: CDR1 KGHSH and CDR2 LQKENI. The V end lost 6 bases, the J end lost 0 bases, and 9 bases lay between the germline ends. This CDR3 spans 14 amino acids. CDR3 DNA: TGTGCCAGCTCGCCAGGGGTTAGCAATCAGCCCCAGCATTTT. Protein sequence: CASSPGVSNQPQHF.

The chain combines TRBV2 with TRBJ2-5, with TRBD1 matching over 10 bases. This CDR3 contains 16 residues. CDR1 is SNHLY, CDR2 FYNNEI, per germline. J gave up 5 bases and V 2 bases, and 8 bases lay outside the gene matches. In DNA form, the CDR3 reads TGTGCCAGCAGTGAATCCGGACAGGGGGTTTACGAGACCCAGTACTTC. Protein sequence: CASSESGQGVYETQYF. Full variable domain (missing parts from reference TRBV2 and TRBJ2-5): EPEVTQTPSHQVTQMGQEVILRCVPISNHLYFYWYRQILGQKVEFLVSFYNNEISEKSEIFDDQFSVERPDGSNFTLKIRSTKLEDSAMYFCASSESGQGVYETQYFGPGTRLLVL.

J is TRBJ1-3 and V is TRBV5-6; D is undetermined. Trimming shortened V by 2 bases and J by 1 base, and 10 bases separated the two germline ends. Germline V gives CDR1 SGHDT, CDR2 YYEEEE. There are 15 residues in the CDR3. Here the CDR3 reads CASSFGRWSGNTIYF. The CDR3 DNA is TGTGCCAGCAGCTTCGGACGGTGGTCTGGAAACACCATATATTTT.

This rearrangement joins TRBV27 to TRBJ2-1, with TRBD2 matching over 12 bases. This CDR3 region has 15 residues. With V trimmed by 3 bases and J by 4 bases, 1 base remained unmatched. CDR1 is MNHEY, CDR2 SMNVEV, per germline (reference sequence). Written as DNA, the CDR3 is TGTGCCAGCAGTTTCGGGACTAGCGGGTACAATGAGCAGTTCTTC. Its protein is CASSFGTSGYNEQFF.

The chain has TRBV4-2 and TRBJ2-2, with TRBD1 identical over 9 bases. The CDR3 totals 16 residues. The V and J ends lost 3 bases and 3 bases, in that order; junction bases with no gene match: 5. Looked up from germline, CDR1 is LGHNA and CDR2 is YNFKEQ. This CDR3 reads CASSHRDRVDTGELFF. The CDR3 DNA is TGTGCCAGCAGCCATCGGGACAGGGTTGACACCGGGGAGCTGTTTTTT.

A single count supports this clone. The V call is TRBV14, the J call TRBJ2-7; 14 bases align to TRBD2. The CDR3 covers 17 residues. The germline CDR1 and CDR2 sequences are SGHDN and FVKESK. Trimming at V came to 3 bases and at J to 6 bases, leaving 10 bases not matched to a gene. CDR3 amino acids: CASSQSPGLAGVVEQYF. CDR3 in DNA: TGTGCCAGCAGCCAGAGTCCGGGACTAGCGGGAGTAGTCGAGCAGTACTTC.

The genes are TRBV10-2 and TRBJ1-5; maybe TRBD1 (6 bases). Germline-derived CDR1 and CDR2 are WSHSY and SAAADI. The CDR3 consists of 13 residues. Trimming pared 6 bases from V and 3 bases from J, leaving 9 bases between. The CDR3 loop is CASSGQPNQPQHF. CDR3 coding DNA: TGCGCCAGCAGCGGACAGCCCAATCAGCCCCAGCATTTT.

The chain has TRBV23-1 and TRBJ2-1; 9 bases are shared with TRBD2. TRBV23-1 belongs to the ORF category, with a function that is uncertain. The V segment lost 1 base and the J segment 5 bases; nucleotides outside the gene matches: 6. The CDR3 totals 16 residues. The chain's CDR3 is CASSQFSASGDNEQFF. Here the CDR3 DNA reads TGCGCCAGCAGTCAATTCTCGGCTAGCGGGGACAATGAGCAGTTCTTC.

V gene TRBV28 combines with J gene TRBJ1-2; 7 nucleotides match TRBD1. The CDR3 totals 13 residues. Germline V gene sequence: CDR1 MDHEN, CDR2 SYDVKM. V shed 5 bases and J 2 bases; nucleotides not matched to a gene: 2. CDR3 sequence (DNA): TGTGCCAGCAGTACAGGGGTGAACTATGGCTACACCTTC. Its translation is CASSTGVNYGYTF.

The V gene is TRBV29-1, the J gene TRBJ2-5, with 10 bases lining up with TRBD1. This CDR3 is built from 13 residues. J lost 9 bases, V lost 2 bases, and 6 bases had no gene match. Germline V CDR1 and CDR2: SQVTM, ANQGSEA. This chain's CDR3 is CSVESETGGAQYF. CDR3 coding DNA: TGCAGCGTTGAAAGTGAGACAGGGGGCGCCCAGTACTTC. Filled out from reference TRBV29-1 and TRBJ2-5, the complete variable domain reads SAVISQKPSRDICQRGTSLTIQCQVDSQVTMMFWYRQQPGQSLTLIATANQGSEATYESGFVIDKFPISRPNLTFSTLTVSNMSPEDSSIYLCSVESETGGAQYFGPGTRLLVL.

This clone came up once. The chain joins TRBV10-3 to TRBJ2-3; no reliable D call. Germline lookup yields CDR1 ENHRY and CDR2 SYGVKD. The CDR3 extends over 15 amino acids. V lost 0 bases and J 3 bases, leaving 10 bases between the germline ends. The CDR3 sequence is CAISESTVATDTQYF. The CDR3, as DNA: TGTGCCATCAGTGAGTCGACGGTAGCAACAGATACGCAGTATTTT.